Listed below are T cell receptor beta chains from one sample, sequenced in a study. Each CDR3 protein is one row after TCRdb ran MiXCR on the RT-PCR reads. This table has about 680,000 distinct CDR3 sequences, 14% appearing once. Sequencing was performed on memory CD4+ T cells from blood. All receptors derive from a female donor in good health, serving as a healthy control. CDR3s include the opening cysteine and the closing phenylalanine or tryptophan. D genes are given only for firm matches. Size tells how often a clone was seen (once, few, many) or the class of an expanded clone, and some rows leave it out.

D gene: TRBD1
J gene: TRBJ2-5
clone size: NA
V gene: TRBV5-1
CDR3 DNA: TGCGCCAGCAGCTTGGCCCGGGGACAGTACCAAGAGACCCAGTACTTC
CDR3 protein: CASSLARGQYQETQYF

D gene: NA
J gene: TRBJ2-1
clone size: NA
V gene: TRBV4-2
CDR3 DNA: TGTGCCAGCGCTCTCGGGGTGGGGAATGAGCAGTTCTTC
CDR3 protein: CASALGVGNEQFF

D gene: NA
J gene: TRBJ1-2
clone size: many
V gene: TRBV29-1
CDR3 DNA: TGCAGCGCCCACTCCCTTGGCGGCGGAAGAACAGTGGACTATGGCTACACCTTC
CDR3 protein: CSAHSLGGGRTVDYGYTF

D gene: TRBD1
J gene: TRBJ1-4
clone size: NA
V gene: TRBV7-2
CDR3 DNA: TGTGCCAGCAGCCACCGGGACAGGGGGGACGAAAAACTGTTTTTT
CDR3 protein: CASSHRDRGDEKLFF

D gene: TRBD2
J gene: TRBJ2-7
clone size: NA
V gene: TRBV6-1
CDR3 DNA: TGTGCCAGCCGGGATAGCGGGAGGGCCGGTGGGTTCTACGAGCAGTACTTC
CDR3 protein: CASRDSGRAGGFYEQYF

D gene: TRBD1
J gene: TRBJ2-7
clone size: many
V gene: TRBV29-1
CDR3 DNA: TGCAGCGTCCGACAGGGGGACTACGAGCAGTACTTC
CDR3 protein: CSVRQGDYEQYF

D gene: NA
J gene: TRBJ1-3
clone size: NA
V gene: TRBV7-2
CDR3 DNA: TGTGCCAGCAGCGCACACGGGAGCTCTGGAAACACCATATATTTT
CDR3 protein: CASSAHGSSGNTIYF

D gene: TRBD1
J gene: TRBJ2-5
clone size: few
V gene: TRBV25-1
CDR3 DNA: TGTGCCAGCAGTGAGTACCGTGGACAGGGGAGAGAGACCCAGTACTTC
CDR3 protein: CASSEYRGQGRETQYF

D gene: NA
J gene: TRBJ2-1
clone size: many
V gene: TRBV10-3
CDR3 DNA: TGTGCCATCAGTGAGGACAGGAGGGGCCGCAATGAGCAGTTCTTC
CDR3 protein: CAISEDRRGRNEQFF

D gene: TRBD2
J gene: TRBJ2-1
clone size: few
V gene: TRBV7-3
CDR3 DNA: TGTGCCAGCAGCTCGGGGGGACTAGCGGCCTCCTACAATGAGCAGTTCTTC
CDR3 protein: CASSSGGLAASYNEQFF